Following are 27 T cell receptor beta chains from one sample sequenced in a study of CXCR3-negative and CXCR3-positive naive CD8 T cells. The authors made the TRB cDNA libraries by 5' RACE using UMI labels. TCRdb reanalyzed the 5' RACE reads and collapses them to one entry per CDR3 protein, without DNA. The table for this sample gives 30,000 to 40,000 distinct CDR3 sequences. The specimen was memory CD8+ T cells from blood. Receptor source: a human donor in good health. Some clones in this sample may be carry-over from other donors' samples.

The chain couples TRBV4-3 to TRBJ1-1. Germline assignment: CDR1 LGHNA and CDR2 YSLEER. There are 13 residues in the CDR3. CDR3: CASSQDLNQEAFF.

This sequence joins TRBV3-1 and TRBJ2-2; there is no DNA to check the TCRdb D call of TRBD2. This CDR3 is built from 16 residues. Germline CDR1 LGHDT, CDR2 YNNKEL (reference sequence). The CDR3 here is CASSPGLAANTGELFF. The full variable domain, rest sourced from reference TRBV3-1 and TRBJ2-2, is DTAVSQTPKYLVTQMGNDKSIKCEQNLGHDTMYWYKQDSKKFLKIMFSYNNKELIINETVPNRFSPKSPDKAHLNLHINSLELGDSAVYFCASSPGLAANTGELFFGEGSRLTVL.

CDR3 protein: CASSQPTGQHYSYNEQFF. V is TRBV19 and J is TRBJ2-1; the TCRdb call, TRBD1, lacks DNA for checking. The CDR3 length is 18 residues. The germline gives CDR1 LNHDA, CDR2 SQIVND (reference sequence).

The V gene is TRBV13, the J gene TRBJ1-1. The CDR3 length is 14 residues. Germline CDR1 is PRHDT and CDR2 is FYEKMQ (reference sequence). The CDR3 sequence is CASSLEEYSTEAFF.

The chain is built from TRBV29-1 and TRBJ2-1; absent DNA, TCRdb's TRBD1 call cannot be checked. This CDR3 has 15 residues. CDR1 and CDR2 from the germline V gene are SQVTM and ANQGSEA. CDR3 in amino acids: CSVERRDREENEQFF.

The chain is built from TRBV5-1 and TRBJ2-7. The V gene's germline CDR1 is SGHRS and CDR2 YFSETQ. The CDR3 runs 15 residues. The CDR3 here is CASSLSDSSSYEQYF.

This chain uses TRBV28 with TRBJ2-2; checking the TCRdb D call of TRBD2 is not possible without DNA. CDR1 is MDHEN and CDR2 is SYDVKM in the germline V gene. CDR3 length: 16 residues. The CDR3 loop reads CASSFGGPGGPGELFF.

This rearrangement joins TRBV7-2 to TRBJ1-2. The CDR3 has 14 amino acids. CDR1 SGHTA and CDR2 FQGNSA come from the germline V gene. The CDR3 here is CASSLASTDYGYTF.

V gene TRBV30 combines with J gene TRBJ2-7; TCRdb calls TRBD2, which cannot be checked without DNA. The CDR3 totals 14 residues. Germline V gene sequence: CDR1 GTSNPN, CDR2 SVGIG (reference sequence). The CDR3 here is CAWSVPNGGLEQYF.

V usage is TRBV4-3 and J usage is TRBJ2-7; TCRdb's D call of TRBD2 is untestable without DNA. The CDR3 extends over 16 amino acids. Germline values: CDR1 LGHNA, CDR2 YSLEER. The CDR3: CASSQDSGGAGYEQYF.

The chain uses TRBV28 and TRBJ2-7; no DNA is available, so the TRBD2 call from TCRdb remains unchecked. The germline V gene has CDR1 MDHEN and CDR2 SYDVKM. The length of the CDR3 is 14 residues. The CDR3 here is CASSFLGGAYEQYF.

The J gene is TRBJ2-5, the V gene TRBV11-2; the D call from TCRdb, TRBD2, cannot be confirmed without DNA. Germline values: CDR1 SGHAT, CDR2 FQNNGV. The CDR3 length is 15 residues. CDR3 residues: CASAEEVMPLETQYF.

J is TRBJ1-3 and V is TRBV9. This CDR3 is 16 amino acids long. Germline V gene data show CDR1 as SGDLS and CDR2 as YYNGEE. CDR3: CASSSSTATSGNTIYF.

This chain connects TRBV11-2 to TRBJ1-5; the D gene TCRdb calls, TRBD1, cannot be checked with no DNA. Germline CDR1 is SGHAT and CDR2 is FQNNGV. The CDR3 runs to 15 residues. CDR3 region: CASSLGGADNQPQHF. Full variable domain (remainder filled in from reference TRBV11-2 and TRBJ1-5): EAGVAQSPRYKIIEKRQSVAFWCNPISGHATLYWYQQILGQGPKLLIQFQNNGVVDDSQLPKDRFSAERLKGVDSTLKIQPAKLEDSAVYLCASSLGGADNQPQHFGDGTRLSIL.

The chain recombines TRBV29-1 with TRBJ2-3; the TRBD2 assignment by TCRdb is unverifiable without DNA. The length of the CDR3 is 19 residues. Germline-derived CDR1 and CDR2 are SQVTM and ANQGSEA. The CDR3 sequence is CSVEDSRLAGGPRTDTQYF.

CDR3 amino acids: CAISGRVVDTGELFF. The chain is built from TRBV10-3 and TRBJ2-2. The CDR3 extends over 15 amino acids. CDR1 is ENHRY, CDR2 SYGVKD, per germline.

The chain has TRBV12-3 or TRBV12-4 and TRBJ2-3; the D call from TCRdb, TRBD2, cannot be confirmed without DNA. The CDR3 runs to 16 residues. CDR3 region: CASSTTSGRATDTQYF.

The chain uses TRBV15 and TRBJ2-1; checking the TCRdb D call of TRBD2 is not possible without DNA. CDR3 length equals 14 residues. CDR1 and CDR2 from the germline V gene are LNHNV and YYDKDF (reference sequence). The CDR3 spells CATSPALAGDRQFF.

CDR3 loop: CASSQDGDSYEQYF. The J gene is TRBJ2-7, the V gene TRBV14; no DNA is available, so the TRBD1 call from TCRdb remains unchecked. CDR1 is SGHDN, CDR2 FVKESK, per germline. The CDR3 runs 14 residues. Combining the CDR3 with reference TRBV14 and TRBJ2-7 gives the whole variable domain EAGVTQFPSHSVIEKGQTVTLRCDPISGHDNLYWYRRVMGKEIKFLLHFVKESKQDESGMPNNRFLAERTGGTYSTLKVQPAELEDSGVYFCASSQDGDSYEQYFGPGTRLTVT.

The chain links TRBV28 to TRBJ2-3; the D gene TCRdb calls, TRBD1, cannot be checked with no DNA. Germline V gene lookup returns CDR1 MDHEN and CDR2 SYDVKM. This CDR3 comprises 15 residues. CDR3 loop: CASSFPRGSTDTQYF. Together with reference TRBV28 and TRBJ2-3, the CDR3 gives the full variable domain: DVKVTQSSRYLVKRTGEKVFLECVQDMDHENMFWYRQDPGLGLRLIYFSYDVKMKEKGDIPEGYSVSREKKERFSLILESASTNQTSMYLCASSFPRGSTDTQYFGPGTRLTVL.

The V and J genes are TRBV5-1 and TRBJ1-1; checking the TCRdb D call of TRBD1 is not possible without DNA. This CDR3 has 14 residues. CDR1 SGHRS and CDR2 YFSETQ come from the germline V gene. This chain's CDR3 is CASSLDAGMTEAFF.

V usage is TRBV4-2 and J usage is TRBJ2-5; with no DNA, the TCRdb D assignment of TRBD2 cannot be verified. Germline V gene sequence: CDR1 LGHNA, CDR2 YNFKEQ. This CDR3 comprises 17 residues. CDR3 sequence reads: CASSQEADGRGRETQYF.

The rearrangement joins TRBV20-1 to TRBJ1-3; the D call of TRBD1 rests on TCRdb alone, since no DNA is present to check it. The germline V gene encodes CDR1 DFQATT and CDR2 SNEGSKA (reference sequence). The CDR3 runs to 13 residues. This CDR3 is CSARGHRENTIYF.

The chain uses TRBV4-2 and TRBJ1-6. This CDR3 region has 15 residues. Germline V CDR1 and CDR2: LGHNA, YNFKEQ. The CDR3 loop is CASSQDPAGGSPLHF.

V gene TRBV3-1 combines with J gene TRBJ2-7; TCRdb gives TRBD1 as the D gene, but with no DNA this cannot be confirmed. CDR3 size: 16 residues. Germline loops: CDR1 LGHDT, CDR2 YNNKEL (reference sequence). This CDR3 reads CASSQDRTDGFYEQYF.

This CDR3 is CASSSLGGGLQETQYF. The chain is built from TRBV7-2 and TRBJ2-5; absent DNA, TCRdb's TRBD2 call cannot be checked. The CDR3 is 16 residues long. Germline V gene lookup returns CDR1 SGHTA and CDR2 FQGNSA.

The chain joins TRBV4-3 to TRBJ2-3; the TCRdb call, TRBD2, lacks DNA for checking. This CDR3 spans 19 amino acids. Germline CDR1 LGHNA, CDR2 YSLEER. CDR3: CASSQDYTFMAGGGDTQYF.